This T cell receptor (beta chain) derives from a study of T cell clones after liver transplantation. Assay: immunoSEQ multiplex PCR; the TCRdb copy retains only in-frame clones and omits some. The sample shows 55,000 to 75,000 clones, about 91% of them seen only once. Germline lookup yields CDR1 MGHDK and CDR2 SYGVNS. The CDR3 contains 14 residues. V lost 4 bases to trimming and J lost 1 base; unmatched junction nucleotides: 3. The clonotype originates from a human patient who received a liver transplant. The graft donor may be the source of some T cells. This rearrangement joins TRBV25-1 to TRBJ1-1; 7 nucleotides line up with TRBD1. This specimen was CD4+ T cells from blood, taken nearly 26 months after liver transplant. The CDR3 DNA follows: TGTGCCAGCAGTGTAACAGGGGCGAACACTGAAGCTTTCTTT. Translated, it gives CASSVTGANTEAFF.